These 4 T cell receptor beta chains were sequenced from one sample in a study of CD4 T cells in relation to SARS-CoV-2 and coronaviruses. Only in-frame clones appear in the TCRdb table, and some are missing; sequencing was by immunoSEQ multiplex PCR. The repertoire holds 35,000 to 45,000 clones, with approximately 87% as singletons. The sequenced sample consisted of memory CD4+ T cells from PBMCs. The receptors originated from an adult with COVID-19.

The chain joins TRBV11-2 to TRBJ1-1; maybe TRBD1 (6 bases). Trimming left V 4 bases short and J 2 bases short, with 11 bases between. The CDR3 runs 14 residues. CDR1 is SGHAT, CDR2 FQNNGV, per germline. The CDR3 DNA sequence: TGTGCCAGCAGCTCCCGACAGGCCAACACTGAAGCTTTCTTT. Amino acids: CASSSRQANTEAFF.

This rearrangement joins TRBV28 to TRBJ1-6, with 8 bases that match TRBD1. The germline CDR1 and CDR2 sequences are MDHEN and SYDVKM. The CDR3 length is 14 residues. After removal of 2 bases from V and 10 bases from J, the junction contained 4 bases not matched to a gene. The CDR3 DNA reads as TGTGCCAGCAGTTTAGCAGGGGGCAACTCACCCCTCCACTTT. Translating it yields CASSLAGGNSPLHF.

J is TRBJ2-5 and V is TRBV25-1; D uncertain. The CDR3 contains 11 residues. Trimming left V 4 bases short and J 5 bases short, with 5 bases between. Looked up from germline, CDR1 is MGHDK and CDR2 is SYGVNS. This CDR3 reads CASSAIETQYF. Here the CDR3 DNA reads TGTGCCAGCAGTGCCATCGAGACCCAGTACTTC.

The chain combines TRBV25-1 with TRBJ1-4; 7 bases agree with TRBD1. The germline CDR1 and CDR2 sequences are MGHDK and SYGVNS. The CDR3 spans 16 residues. Unmatched junction bases numbered 7, after V lost 6 bases and J lost 0 bases. In DNA form, the CDR3 reads TGTGCCAGCAGGTCGACAGGGAGTGCAACTAATGAAAAACTGTTTTTT. This codes for CASRSTGSATNEKLFF.